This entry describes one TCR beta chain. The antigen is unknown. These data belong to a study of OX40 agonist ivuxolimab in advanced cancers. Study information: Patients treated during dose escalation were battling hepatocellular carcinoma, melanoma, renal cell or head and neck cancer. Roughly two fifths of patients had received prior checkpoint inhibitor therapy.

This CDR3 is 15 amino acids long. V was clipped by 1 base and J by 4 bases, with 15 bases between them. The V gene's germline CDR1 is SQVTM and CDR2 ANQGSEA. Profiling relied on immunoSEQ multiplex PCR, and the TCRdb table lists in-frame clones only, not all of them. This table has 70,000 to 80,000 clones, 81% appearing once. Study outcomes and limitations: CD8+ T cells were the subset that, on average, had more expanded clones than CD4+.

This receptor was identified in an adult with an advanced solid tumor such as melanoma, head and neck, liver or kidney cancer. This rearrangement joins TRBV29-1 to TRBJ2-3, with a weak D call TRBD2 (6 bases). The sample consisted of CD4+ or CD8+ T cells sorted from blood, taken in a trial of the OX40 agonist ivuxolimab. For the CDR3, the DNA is TGCAGCGTTGAAGGCCGGCGGGGTTGGGCAGATACGCAGTATTTT. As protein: CSVEGRRGWADTQYF.